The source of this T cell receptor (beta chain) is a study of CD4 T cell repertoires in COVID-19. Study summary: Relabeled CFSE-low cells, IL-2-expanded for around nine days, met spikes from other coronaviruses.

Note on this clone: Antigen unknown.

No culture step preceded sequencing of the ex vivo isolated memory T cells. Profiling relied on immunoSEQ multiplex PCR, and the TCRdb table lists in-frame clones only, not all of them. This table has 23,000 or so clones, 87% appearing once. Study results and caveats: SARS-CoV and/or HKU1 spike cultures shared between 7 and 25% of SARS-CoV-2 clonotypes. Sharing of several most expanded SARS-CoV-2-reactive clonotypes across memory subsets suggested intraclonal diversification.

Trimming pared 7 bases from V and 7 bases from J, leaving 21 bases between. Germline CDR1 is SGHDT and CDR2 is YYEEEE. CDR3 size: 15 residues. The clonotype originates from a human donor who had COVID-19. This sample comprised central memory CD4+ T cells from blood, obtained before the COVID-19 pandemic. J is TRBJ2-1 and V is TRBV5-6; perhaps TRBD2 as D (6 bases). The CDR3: CASLTPGVGGNEQFF. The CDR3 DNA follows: TGTGCCAGCTTAACCCCGGGGGTCGGAGGGAATGAGCAGTTCTTC.